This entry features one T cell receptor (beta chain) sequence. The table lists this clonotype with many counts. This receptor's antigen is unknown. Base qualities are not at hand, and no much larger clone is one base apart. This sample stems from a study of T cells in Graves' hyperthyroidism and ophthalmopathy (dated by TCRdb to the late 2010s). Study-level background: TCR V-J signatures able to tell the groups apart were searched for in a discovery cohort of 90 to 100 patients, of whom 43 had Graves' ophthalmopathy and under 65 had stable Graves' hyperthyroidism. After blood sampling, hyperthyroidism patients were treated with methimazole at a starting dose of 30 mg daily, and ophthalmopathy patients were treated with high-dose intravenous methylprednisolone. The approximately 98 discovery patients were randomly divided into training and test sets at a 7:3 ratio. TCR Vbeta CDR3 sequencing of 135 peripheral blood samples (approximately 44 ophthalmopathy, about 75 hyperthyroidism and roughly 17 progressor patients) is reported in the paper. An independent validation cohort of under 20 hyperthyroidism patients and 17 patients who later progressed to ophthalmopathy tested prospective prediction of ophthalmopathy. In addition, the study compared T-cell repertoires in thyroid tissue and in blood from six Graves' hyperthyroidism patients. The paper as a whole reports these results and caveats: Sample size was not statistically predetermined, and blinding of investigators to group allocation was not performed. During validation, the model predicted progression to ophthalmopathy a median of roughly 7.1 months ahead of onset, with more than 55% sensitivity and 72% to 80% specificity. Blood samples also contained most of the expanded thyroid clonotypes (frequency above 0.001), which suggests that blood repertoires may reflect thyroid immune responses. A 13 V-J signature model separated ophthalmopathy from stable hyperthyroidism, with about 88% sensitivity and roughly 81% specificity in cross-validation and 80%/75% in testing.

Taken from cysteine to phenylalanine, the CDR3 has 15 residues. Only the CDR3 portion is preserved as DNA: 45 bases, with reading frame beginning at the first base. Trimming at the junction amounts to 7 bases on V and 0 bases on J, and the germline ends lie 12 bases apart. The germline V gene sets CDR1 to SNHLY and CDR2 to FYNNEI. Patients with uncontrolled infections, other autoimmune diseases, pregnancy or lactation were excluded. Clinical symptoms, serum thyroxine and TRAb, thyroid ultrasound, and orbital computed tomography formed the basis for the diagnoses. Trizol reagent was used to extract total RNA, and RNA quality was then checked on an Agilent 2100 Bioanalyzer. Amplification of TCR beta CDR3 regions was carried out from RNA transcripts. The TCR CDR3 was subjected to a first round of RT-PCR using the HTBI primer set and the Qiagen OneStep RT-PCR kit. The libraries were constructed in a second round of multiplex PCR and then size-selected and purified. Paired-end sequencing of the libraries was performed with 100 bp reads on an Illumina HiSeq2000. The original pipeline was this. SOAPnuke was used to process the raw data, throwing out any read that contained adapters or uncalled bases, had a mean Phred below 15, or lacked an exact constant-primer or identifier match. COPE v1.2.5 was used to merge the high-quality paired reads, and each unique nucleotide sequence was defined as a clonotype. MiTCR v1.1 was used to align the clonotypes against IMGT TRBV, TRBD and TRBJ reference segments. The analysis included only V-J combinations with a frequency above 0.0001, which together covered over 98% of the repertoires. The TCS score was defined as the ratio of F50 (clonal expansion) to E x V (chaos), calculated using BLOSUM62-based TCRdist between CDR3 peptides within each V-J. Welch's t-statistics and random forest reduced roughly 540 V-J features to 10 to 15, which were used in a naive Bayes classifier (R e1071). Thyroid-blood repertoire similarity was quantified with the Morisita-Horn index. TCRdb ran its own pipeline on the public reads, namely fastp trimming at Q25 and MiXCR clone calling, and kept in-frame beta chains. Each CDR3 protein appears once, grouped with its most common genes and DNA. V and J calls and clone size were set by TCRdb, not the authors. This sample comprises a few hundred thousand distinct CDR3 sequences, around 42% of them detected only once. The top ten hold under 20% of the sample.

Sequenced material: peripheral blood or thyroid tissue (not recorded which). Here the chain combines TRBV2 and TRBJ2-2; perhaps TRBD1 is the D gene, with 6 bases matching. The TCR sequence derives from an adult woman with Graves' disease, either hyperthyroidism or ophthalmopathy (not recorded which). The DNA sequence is TGTGCCAGCAAGTTGGACAGCCCGAACACCGGGGAGCTGTTTTTT. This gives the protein CASKLDSPNTGELFF. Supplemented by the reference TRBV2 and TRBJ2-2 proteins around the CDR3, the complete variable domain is EPEVTQTPSHQVTQMGQEVILRCVPISNHLYFYWYRQILGQKVEFLVSFYNNEISEKSEIFDDQFSVERPDGSNFTLKIRSTKLEDSAMYFCASKLDSPNTGELFFGEGSRLTVL.